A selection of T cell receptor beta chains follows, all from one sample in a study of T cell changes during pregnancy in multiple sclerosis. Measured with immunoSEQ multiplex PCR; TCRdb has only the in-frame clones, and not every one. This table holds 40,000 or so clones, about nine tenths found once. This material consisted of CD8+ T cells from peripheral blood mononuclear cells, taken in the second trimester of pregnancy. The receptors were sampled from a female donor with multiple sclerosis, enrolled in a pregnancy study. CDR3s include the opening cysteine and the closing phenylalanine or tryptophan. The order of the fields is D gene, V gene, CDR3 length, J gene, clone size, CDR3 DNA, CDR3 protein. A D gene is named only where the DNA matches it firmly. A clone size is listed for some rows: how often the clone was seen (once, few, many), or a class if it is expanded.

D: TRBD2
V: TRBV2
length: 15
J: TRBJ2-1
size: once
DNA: TGTGCCAGCAACGATCTAGCGGGGGGCGACAATGAGCAGTTCTTC
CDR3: CASNDLAGGDNEQFF

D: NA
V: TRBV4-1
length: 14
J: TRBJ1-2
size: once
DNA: TGCGCCAGCAGCCAAGATTGGGCAGGGGATGGCTACACCTTC
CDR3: CASSQDWAGDGYTF

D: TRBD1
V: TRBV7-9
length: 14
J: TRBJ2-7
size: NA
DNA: TGTGCCAGCAGCTCAGACAGGGACCACTACGAGCAGTACTTC
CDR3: CASSSDRDHYEQYF

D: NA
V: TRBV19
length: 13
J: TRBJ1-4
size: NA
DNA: TGTGCCAGTCATGCTACGGTTAATGAAAAACTGTTTTTT
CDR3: CASHATVNEKLFF

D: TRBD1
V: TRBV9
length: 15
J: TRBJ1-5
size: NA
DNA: TGTGCCAGCAGCCCGGGACAGTTCAGCAATCAGCCCCAGCATTTT
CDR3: CASSPGQFSNQPQHF

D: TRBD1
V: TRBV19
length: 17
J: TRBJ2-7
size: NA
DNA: TGTGCCAGTAGTAATACAGATAGGGGACAGGGCCCCTACGAGCAGTACTTC
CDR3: CASSNTDRGQGPYEQYF

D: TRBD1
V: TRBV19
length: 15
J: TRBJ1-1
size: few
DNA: TGTGCCAGTAGTCCCGGGACAGGGGTGGGCACTGAAGCTTTCTTT
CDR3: CASSPGTGVGTEAFF

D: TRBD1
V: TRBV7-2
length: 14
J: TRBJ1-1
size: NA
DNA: TGTGCCACAATTAGGGACAGGGCCGACACTGAAGCTTTCTTT
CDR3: CATIRDRADTEAFF

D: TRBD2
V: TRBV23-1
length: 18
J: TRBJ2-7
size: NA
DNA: TGCGCCAGCAGTCACGAGCCAACGACTAGCGGGAGTTTTGGCGAGCAGTACTTC
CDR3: CASSHEPTTSGSFGEQYF

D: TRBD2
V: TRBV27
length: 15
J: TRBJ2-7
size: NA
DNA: TGTGCCAGCAGTTTTCGGGGGGACTCCGGATACGAGCAGTACTTC
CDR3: CASSFRGDSGYEQYF

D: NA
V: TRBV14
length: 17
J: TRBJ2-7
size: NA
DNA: TGTGCCAGCAGCCGAAGCCGGGACGGGAGATACTCCTACGAGCAGTACTTC
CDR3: CASSRSRDGRYSYEQYF

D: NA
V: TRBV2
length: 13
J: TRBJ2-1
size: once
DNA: TGTGCCAGCAGTGAAGCTACGGGAGTAGAGCAGTTCTTC
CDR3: CASSEATGVEQFF

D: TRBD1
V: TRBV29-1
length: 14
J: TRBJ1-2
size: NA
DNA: TGCAGCGTTGACGTCCGGGACAGGGGACCAGGCTACACCTTC
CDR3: CSVDVRDRGPGYTF

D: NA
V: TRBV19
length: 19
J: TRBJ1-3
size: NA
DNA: TGTGCCAGTAGTGCCCAGCGGACAGCCTTTACCCTCTCTGGAAACACCATATATTTT
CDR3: CASSAQRTAFTLSGNTIYF

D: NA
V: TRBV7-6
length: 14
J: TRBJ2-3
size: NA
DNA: TGTGCCAGCAGCTTAGCCGGGGGCACAGATACGCAGTATTTT
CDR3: CASSLAGGTDTQYF

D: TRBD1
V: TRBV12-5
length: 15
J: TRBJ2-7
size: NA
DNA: TGTGCTAGTGGTGAACCGGGACAGGGGTCCTACGAGCAGTACTTC
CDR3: CASGEPGQGSYEQYF

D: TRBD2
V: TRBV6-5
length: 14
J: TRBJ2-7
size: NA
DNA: TGTGCCAGCAGACGGACTAGCGCTTCCTACGAGCAGTACTTC
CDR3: CASRRTSASYEQYF

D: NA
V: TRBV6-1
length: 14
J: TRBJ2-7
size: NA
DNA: TGTGCCAGCTCCTGGACTATCCCCTCCTACGAGCAGTACTTC
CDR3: CASSWTIPSYEQYF

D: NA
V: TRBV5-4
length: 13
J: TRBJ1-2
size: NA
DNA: TGTGCCAGCAGCTTCACGAGTAACTATGGCTACACCTTC
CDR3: CASSFTSNYGYTF

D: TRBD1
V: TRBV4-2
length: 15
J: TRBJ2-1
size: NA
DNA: TGTGCCAGCAGATCCACAGGGGGTTTTCTGGATGAGCAGTTCTTC
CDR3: CASRSTGGFLDEQFF

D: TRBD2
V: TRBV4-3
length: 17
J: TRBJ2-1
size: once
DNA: TGCGCCAGCAGCCAAGATTCGGCTAGCGGGGGGGCAAATGAGCAGTTCTTC
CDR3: CASSQDSASGGANEQFF

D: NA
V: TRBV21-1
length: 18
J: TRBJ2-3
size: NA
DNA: TGTGCCAGCAGCAAAAACCAGCGGGGGACCCAGCTCACAGATACGCAGTATTTT
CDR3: CASSKNQRGTQLTDTQYF

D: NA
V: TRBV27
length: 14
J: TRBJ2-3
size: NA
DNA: TGTGCCAGCAGTTGGGGCAGGAACACAGATACGCAGTATTTT
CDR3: CASSWGRNTDTQYF

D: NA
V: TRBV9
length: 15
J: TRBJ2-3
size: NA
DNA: TGTGCCAGCAGCGTCCGGGACTGGGGCACAGATACGCAGTATTTT
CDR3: CASSVRDWGTDTQYF

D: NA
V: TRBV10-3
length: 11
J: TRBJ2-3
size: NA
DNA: TGTGCCATCTCTCCGTCAGATACGCAGTATTTT
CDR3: CAISPSDTQYF

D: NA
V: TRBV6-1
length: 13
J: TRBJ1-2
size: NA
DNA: TGTGCCAGCAGTGAGACGGGGAGCTATGGCTACACCTTC
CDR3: CASSETGSYGYTF

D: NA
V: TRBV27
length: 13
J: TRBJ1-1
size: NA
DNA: TGTGCCAGCAGTTTGGGGGGGGCCGCTGAAGCTTTCTTT
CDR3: CASSLGGAAEAFF